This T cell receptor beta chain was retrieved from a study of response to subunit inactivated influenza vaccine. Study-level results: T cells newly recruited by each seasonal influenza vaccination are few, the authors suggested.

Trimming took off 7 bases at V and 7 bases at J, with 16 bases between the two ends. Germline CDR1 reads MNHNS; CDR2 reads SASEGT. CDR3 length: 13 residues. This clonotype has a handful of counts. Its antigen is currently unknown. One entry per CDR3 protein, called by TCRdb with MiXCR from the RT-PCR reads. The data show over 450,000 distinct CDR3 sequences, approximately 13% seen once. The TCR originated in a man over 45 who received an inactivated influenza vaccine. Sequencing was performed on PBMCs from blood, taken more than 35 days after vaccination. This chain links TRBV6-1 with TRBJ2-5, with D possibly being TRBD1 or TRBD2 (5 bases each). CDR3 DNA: TGTGCCAGCACTACTGGGACCTTGGGGACCCAGTACTTC. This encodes CASTTGTLGTQYF.